A selection of T cell receptor beta chains follows, all from one sample in a study of blood T cells in healthy people across ages. MiXCR, applied by TCRdb to the 5' RACE reads, yields one record per CDR3 protein. Here the sample spans 650,000 to 1,000,000 distinct CDR3 sequences, around 36% being singletons. The specimen was blood. Receptors were obtained from a young man in good health. The CDR3 runs from the conserved cysteine through the conserved F or W. D genes are given only for firm matches. Not every row has a clone size; where given, it reads once, few, many or a size class.

cdr3_aa: CASSPPGQGSDTQYF; cdr3_nt: TGTGCCAGCTCCCCCCCGGGACAGGGCTCAGATACGCAGTATTTT; cdr3_length: 15; clone_size: .; d_call: TRBD1; v_call: TRBV12-3/TRBV12-4; j_call: TRBJ2-3
cdr3_aa: CASSPSLGQETQYF; cdr3_nt: TGTGCCAGCAGCCCGTCACTAGGGCAAGAGACCCAGTACTTC; cdr3_length: 14; clone_size: .; d_call: .; v_call: TRBV7-3; j_call: TRBJ2-5
cdr3_aa: CSARGDGNQPQHF; cdr3_nt: TGCAGTGCTAGGGGCGACGGGAATCAGCCCCAGCATTTT; cdr3_length: 13; clone_size: many; d_call: .; v_call: TRBV20-1; j_call: TRBJ1-5
cdr3_aa: CASSPGQATYTDTQYF; cdr3_nt: TGTGCCAGCAGCCCGGGACAGGCTACCTACACAGATACGCAGTATTTT; cdr3_length: 16; clone_size: few; d_call: TRBD1; v_call: TRBV7-2; j_call: TRBJ2-3
cdr3_aa: CASREGLNEQYF; cdr3_nt: TGTGCCAGTCGCGAAGGGCTGAACGAGCAGTACTTC; cdr3_length: 12; clone_size: .; d_call: .; v_call: TRBV27; j_call: TRBJ2-7
cdr3_aa: CATGRANTGELFF; cdr3_nt: TGTGCCACGGGCAGGGCCAACACCGGGGAGCTGTTTTTT; cdr3_length: 13; clone_size: .; d_call: .; v_call: TRBV6-6; j_call: TRBJ2-2
cdr3_aa: CASSLGGPGDTQYF; cdr3_nt: TGTGCCAGCAGCTTAGGCGGGCCGGGAGATACGCAGTATTTT; cdr3_length: 14; clone_size: few; d_call: .; v_call: TRBV7-2; j_call: TRBJ2-3
cdr3_aa: CATLAGGFYNEQYF; cdr3_nt: TGTGCCACCCTAGCGGGGGGGTTTTACAATGAGCAGTACTTC; cdr3_length: 14; clone_size: .; d_call: TRBD2; v_call: TRBV10-3; j_call: TRBJ2-5
cdr3_aa: CASSPRQGGPSSGNTIYF; cdr3_nt: TGCGCCAGCAGCCCAAGACAGGGTGGTCCGAGCTCTGGAAACACCATATATTTT; cdr3_length: 18; clone_size: .; d_call: TRBD1; v_call: TRBV4-1; j_call: TRBJ1-3
cdr3_aa: CASSHEGTSGKEQFF; cdr3_nt: TGTGCCAGCAGCCACGAGGGCACTAGCGGGAAAGAGCAGTTCTTC; cdr3_length: 15; clone_size: few; d_call: TRBD2; v_call: TRBV7-2; j_call: TRBJ2-1
cdr3_aa: CASSEAAQGTTVNTEAFF; cdr3_nt: TGTGCCAGCAGTGAAGCAGCTCAGGGGACAACAGTGAACACTGAAGCTTTCTTT; cdr3_length: 18; clone_size: few; d_call: .; v_call: TRBV2; j_call: TRBJ1-1
cdr3_aa: CASSQDRESYEQYF; cdr3_nt: TGTGCCAGCAGCCAAGATAGGGAATCCTACGAGCAGTACTTC; cdr3_length: 14; clone_size: .; d_call: .; v_call: TRBV3-1; j_call: TRBJ2-7
cdr3_aa: CASSQVDSASYEQYF; cdr3_nt: TGCGCCAGCAGCCAAGTGGACAGCGCATCCTACGAGCAGTACTTC; cdr3_length: 15; clone_size: .; d_call: .; v_call: TRBV4-3; j_call: TRBJ2-7
cdr3_aa: CASSDADSLETQYF; cdr3_nt: TGTGCCAGCAGTGACGCGGACAGTCTAGAGACCCAGTACTTC; cdr3_length: 14; clone_size: .; d_call: .; v_call: TRBV2; j_call: TRBJ2-5
cdr3_aa: CASSIDGSHNEQYF; cdr3_nt: TGTGCCAGTAGTATAGATGGTTCCCACAATGAGCAGTACTTC; cdr3_length: 14; clone_size: .; d_call: .; v_call: TRBV19; j_call: TRBJ2-7
cdr3_aa: CSARWLAGGSYEQYF; cdr3_nt: TGCAGTGCTAGATGGCTAGCGGGGGGTAGCTACGAGCAGTACTTC; cdr3_length: 15; clone_size: .; d_call: TRBD2; v_call: TRBV20-1; j_call: TRBJ2-7
cdr3_aa: CAISESWTGSSYEQYF; cdr3_nt: TGTGCCATCAGTGAGTCTTGGACAGGGAGCTCCTACGAGCAGTACTTC; cdr3_length: 16; clone_size: .; d_call: TRBD1; v_call: TRBV10-3; j_call: TRBJ2-7
cdr3_aa: CASSDSQPSDEQFF; cdr3_nt: TGTGCCAGCAGTGATAGCCAGCCCTCGGATGAGCAGTTCTTC; cdr3_length: 14; clone_size: .; d_call: .; v_call: TRBV6-2/TRBV6-3; j_call: TRBJ2-1
cdr3_aa: CSARGSRSQSDSASGANVLTF; cdr3_nt: TGCAGTGCTAGAGGTAGTAGGAGCCAGTCGGACAGTGCCTCTGGGGCCAACGTCCTGACTTTC; cdr3_length: 21; clone_size: few; d_call: .; v_call: TRBV20-1; j_call: TRBJ2-6
cdr3_aa: CASSLEGVMNTEAFF; cdr3_nt: TGCGCCAGCAGCTTGGAGGGCGTTATGAACACTGAAGCTTTCTTT; cdr3_length: 15; clone_size: many; d_call: .; v_call: TRBV5-1; j_call: TRBJ1-1
cdr3_aa: CSARVSEASSYNSPLHF; cdr3_nt: TGCAGTGCTAGAGTGTCCGAGGCAAGCTCCTATAATTCACCCCTCCACTTT; cdr3_length: 17; clone_size: few; d_call: .; v_call: TRBV20-1; j_call: TRBJ1-6
cdr3_aa: CAGSQAPMAEINYGYTF; cdr3_nt: TGTGCCGGCAGCCAAGCCCCAATGGCAGAGATAAATTATGGCTACACCTTC; cdr3_length: 17; clone_size: .; d_call: .; v_call: TRBV4-2; j_call: TRBJ1-2
cdr3_aa: CASSYGTGGHTF; cdr3_nt: TGTGCCAGCAGTTACGGGACAGGGGGCCACACCTTC; cdr3_length: 12; clone_size: many; d_call: TRBD1; v_call: TRBV6-2/TRBV6-3; j_call: TRBJ1-2
cdr3_aa: CASSPKAGQDEQYF; cdr3_nt: TGTGCCAGCAGCCCCAAGGCGGGTCAAGACGAGCAGTACTTC; cdr3_length: 14; clone_size: .; d_call: .; v_call: TRBV7-2; j_call: TRBJ2-7
cdr3_aa: CASSPWSPTETQYF; cdr3_nt: TGTGCCAGCAGCCCGTGGTCCCCAACAGAGACCCAGTACTTC; cdr3_length: 14; clone_size: .; d_call: .; v_call: TRBV27; j_call: TRBJ2-5
cdr3_aa: CASSPTSGGGDEETQYF; cdr3_nt: TGTGCCAGTAGCCCGACTAGCGGGGGGGGAGACGAAGAGACCCAGTACTTC; cdr3_length: 17; clone_size: .; d_call: TRBD2; v_call: TRBV6-2/TRBV6-3; j_call: TRBJ2-5
cdr3_aa: CATSEPGRTRDEQYF; cdr3_nt: TGTGCCACCAGTGAGCCGGGACGGACGAGGGATGAGCAGTACTTC; cdr3_length: 15; clone_size: .; d_call: .; v_call: TRBV24-1; j_call: TRBJ2-5
cdr3_aa: CSVDRPEQETQYF; cdr3_nt: TGCAGCGTTGACAGGCCAGAACAAGAGACCCAGTACTTC; cdr3_length: 13; clone_size: few; d_call: .; v_call: TRBV29-1; j_call: TRBJ2-5
cdr3_aa: CASSEDRAQETQYF; cdr3_nt: TGTGCCAGCAGTGAAGATAGGGCCCAAGAGACCCAGTACTTC; cdr3_length: 14; clone_size: .; d_call: .; v_call: TRBV2; j_call: TRBJ2-5
cdr3_aa: CASSFLTDGYTF; cdr3_nt: TGTGCCAGCAGCTTCCTGACGGATGGCTACACCTTC; cdr3_length: 12; clone_size: .; d_call: .; v_call: TRBV7-2; j_call: TRBJ1-2
cdr3_aa: CASSTRKQGDPYEQYF; cdr3_nt: TGTGCCAGCAGCACCCGAAAGCAGGGGGACCCCTACGAGCAGTACTTC; cdr3_length: 16; clone_size: .; d_call: TRBD1; v_call: TRBV7-2; j_call: TRBJ2-7
cdr3_aa: CASSLGDFRYGYTF; cdr3_nt: TGTGCCAGCAGCTTAGGGGACTTCAGATATGGCTACACCTTC; cdr3_length: 14; clone_size: many; d_call: .; v_call: TRBV7-9; j_call: TRBJ1-2
cdr3_aa: CAISPGQTYEQYF; cdr3_nt: TGTGCCATCAGTCCGGGACAGACCTACGAGCAGTACTTC; cdr3_length: 13; clone_size: many; d_call: TRBD1; v_call: TRBV10-3; j_call: TRBJ2-7
cdr3_aa: CASSLNPRGSNEQFF; cdr3_nt: TGTGCCAGCAGCTTGAACCCCCGGGGCAGCAATGAGCAGTTCTTC; cdr3_length: 15; clone_size: many; d_call: .; v_call: TRBV5-6; j_call: TRBJ2-1
cdr3_aa: CASRKGSGRSTDTQYF; cdr3_nt: TGTGCCAGCAGAAAAGGTTCAGGCAGAAGCACAGATACGCAGTATTTT; cdr3_length: 16; clone_size: many; d_call: .; v_call: TRBV6-6; j_call: TRBJ2-3
cdr3_aa: CASSQEQLGAKTQYF; cdr3_nt: TGCGCCAGCAGCCAAGAACAGCTCGGCGCAAAGACCCAGTACTTC; cdr3_length: 15; clone_size: .; d_call: .; v_call: TRBV4-3; j_call: TRBJ2-5
cdr3_aa: CSARDLGSRIMNTEAFF; cdr3_nt: TGCAGTGCTAGAGATCTCGGGAGTCGAATAATGAACACTGAAGCTTTCTTT; cdr3_length: 17; clone_size: once; d_call: .; v_call: TRBV20-1; j_call: TRBJ1-1
cdr3_aa: CASSLTGAPNSPLHF; cdr3_nt: TGTGCCAGCAGCTTAACAGGGGCTCCCAATTCACCCCTCCACTTT; cdr3_length: 15; clone_size: .; d_call: TRBD1; v_call: TRBV7-9; j_call: TRBJ1-6
cdr3_aa: CASSVKPGTEAFF; cdr3_nt: TGTGCCAGCAGCGTAAAGCCGGGCACTGAAGCTTTCTTT; cdr3_length: 13; clone_size: .; d_call: .; v_call: TRBV7-2; j_call: TRBJ1-1
cdr3_aa: CANSPDREAGEAFF; cdr3_nt: TGTGCCAACAGCCCGGACAGGGAGGCCGGTGAAGCTTTCTTT; cdr3_length: 14; clone_size: .; d_call: TRBD1; v_call: TRBV2; j_call: TRBJ1-1
cdr3_aa: CSAPGGGGQETQYF; cdr3_nt: TGCAGTGCTCCCGGAGGTGGGGGGCAAGAGACCCAGTACTTC; cdr3_length: 14; clone_size: few; d_call: .; v_call: TRBV20-1; j_call: TRBJ2-5
cdr3_aa: CSVEGWGGIGSYTF; cdr3_nt: TGCAGCGTTGAAGGATGGGGGGGTATCGGGAGCTACACCTTC; cdr3_length: 14; clone_size: many; d_call: .; v_call: TRBV29-1; j_call: TRBJ1-2
cdr3_aa: CASSLGAGQTLNSPLHF; cdr3_nt: TGCGCCAGCAGCTTGGGGGCTGGACAGACCCTTAATTCACCCCTCCACTTT; cdr3_length: 17; clone_size: .; d_call: .; v_call: TRBV5-1; j_call: TRBJ1-6
cdr3_aa: CASSLGVAGGYEQYF; cdr3_nt: TGTGCCAGCAGTTTGGGCGTGGCGGGGGGCTACGAGCAGTACTTC; cdr3_length: 15; clone_size: .; d_call: TRBD2; v_call: TRBV12-3/TRBV12-4; j_call: TRBJ2-7
cdr3_aa: CASSPRRGSNQPQHF; cdr3_nt: TGCGCCAGCAGCCCTAGAAGGGGTAGCAATCAGCCCCAGCATTTT; cdr3_length: 15; clone_size: few; d_call: .; v_call: TRBV4-1; j_call: TRBJ1-5
cdr3_aa: CASSPPVQETQHF; cdr3_nt: TGTGCCAGCTCACCACCGGTCCAAGAGACCCAGCACTTC; cdr3_length: 13; clone_size: .; d_call: .; v_call: TRBV18; j_call: TRBJ2-4
cdr3_aa: CASSSDLNTEAFF; cdr3_nt: TGTGCCAGCAGCTCGGACCTAAACACTGAAGCTTTCTTT; cdr3_length: 13; clone_size: many; d_call: .; v_call: TRBV11-1; j_call: TRBJ1-1
cdr3_aa: CASSQDSSVAYEQYF; cdr3_nt: TGCGCCAGCAGCCAAGACTCGAGCGTAGCCTACGAGCAGTACTTC; cdr3_length: 15; clone_size: .; d_call: .; v_call: TRBV4-3; j_call: TRBJ2-7
cdr3_aa: CASSLGWGGNNEQFF; cdr3_nt: TGCGCCAGCAGCTTGGGGTGGGGCGGCAACAATGAGCAGTTCTTC; cdr3_length: 15; clone_size: .; d_call: .; v_call: TRBV5-1; j_call: TRBJ2-1
cdr3_aa: CASSFDRVGSRNAGELFF; cdr3_nt: TGTGCCAGCAGTTTCGACAGGGTAGGTTCGAGAAACGCCGGGGAGCTGTTTTTT; cdr3_length: 18; clone_size: .; d_call: TRBD1; v_call: TRBV12-3/TRBV12-4; j_call: TRBJ2-2
cdr3_aa: CSASPGTYEQYF; cdr3_nt: TGCAGTGCTAGTCCAGGGACCTACGAGCAGTACTTC; cdr3_length: 12; clone_size: .; d_call: .; v_call: TRBV20-1; j_call: TRBJ2-7
cdr3_aa: CASSGGRVGKTQYF; cdr3_nt: TGTGCCAGCAGTGGCGGACGGGTGGGGAAGACCCAGTACTTC; cdr3_length: 14; clone_size: few; d_call: .; v_call: TRBV12-3/TRBV12-4; j_call: TRBJ2-5
cdr3_aa: CSVEDRAGKSIQYF; cdr3_nt: TGCAGCGTTGAGGACAGGGCTGGCAAAAGCATTCAGTACTTC; cdr3_length: 14; clone_size: .; d_call: TRBD1; v_call: TRBV29-1; j_call: TRBJ2-4
cdr3_aa: CASFPRRQPYYGYTF; cdr3_nt: TGTGCCAGCTTCCCCAGGAGGCAACCCTACTATGGCTACACCTTC; cdr3_length: 15; clone_size: .; d_call: .; v_call: TRBV12-3/TRBV12-4; j_call: TRBJ1-2